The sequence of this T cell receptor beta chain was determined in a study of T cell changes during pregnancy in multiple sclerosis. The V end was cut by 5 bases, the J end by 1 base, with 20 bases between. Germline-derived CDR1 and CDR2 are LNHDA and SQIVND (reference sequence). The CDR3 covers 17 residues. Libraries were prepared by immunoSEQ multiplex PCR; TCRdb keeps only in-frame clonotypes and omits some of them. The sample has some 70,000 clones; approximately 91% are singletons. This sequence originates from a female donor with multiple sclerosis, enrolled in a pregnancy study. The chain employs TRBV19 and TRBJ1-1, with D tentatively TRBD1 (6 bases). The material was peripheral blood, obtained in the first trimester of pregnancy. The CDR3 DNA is TGTGCCAGTAGTCTATATCAGGGGTTAAGGCGGAACACTGAAGCTTTCTTT. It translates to CASSLYQGLRRNTEAFF. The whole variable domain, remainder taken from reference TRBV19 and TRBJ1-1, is DGGITQSPKYLFRKEGQNVTLSCEQNLNHDAMYWYRQDPGQGLRLIYYSQIVNDFQKGDIAEGYSVSREKKESFPLTVTSAQKNPTAFYLCASSLYQGLRRNTEAFFGQGTRLTVV.